This TCR beta chain comes out of a study of blood T cell repertoires in COVID-19 (dated by TCRdb to about 2020). At the level of the whole study: Samples from collaborators originated in the United States, Italy and Spain and spanned both the acute and convalescent phases of COVID-19. Where HLA class I and class II types were available, the types were taken from metadata supplied by the sample provider, not from assay-based typing. The material from the prospective study consisted of cDNA or gDNA derived from T cells, B-cell-depleted T cells, or PBMCs. The samples were drawn from two sources: the first 160 participants of the ongoing ImmuneRACE study, and over 1,000 subjects contributed by 6 global collaborators. The repertoires were made available in a free public database intended to serve as a resource for research on the immune response to SARS-CoV-2. Subjects who had been exposed to COVID-19, were actively infected with it, or had recovered from it provided the deeply sampled blood TCRbeta repertoires that made up the dataset. Sample metadata almost always included a de-identified subject ID, COVID-19 status, age in years and sex.

Overall study outcomes, separate from this receptor: The amount of clinical and demographic metadata varied by source and participant and was provided uncurated.

The collaborating institutions used their own protocols to collect whole blood in K2EDTA tubes. For TCRbeta analysis, collaborator samples were shipped as frozen whole blood, as isolated PBMCs, or as DNA extracted from either sample type. Only one count was recorded for this clone. This clone's antigen is unknown. Within one base of it there is no much larger clone, and no base qualities were kept. V and J are trimmed by 4 bases and 6 bases, and the gene matches miss 6 bases of the junction. From the germline V gene, CDR1 is SGHRS and CDR2 is YFSETQ. Taken from cysteine to phenylalanine, the CDR3 has 15 residues. The kept DNA is CDR3 alone, 45 bases in frame from the first base. TCRbeta CDR3 regions were amplified from genomic DNA using the immunoSEQ Assay, a bias-controlled multiplex PCR. As for how the authors treated the data: Nucleated cell counts per sample were estimated from amplification of reference gene primers within the assay. To quantify the absolute abundance of each unique TCRbeta CDR3 rearrangement, sequence reads were collapsed and filtered. Productive Simpson clonality was computed per sample as the square root of Simpson's diversity index over productive rearrangements. Drawn from immuneACCESS, this table holds only the in-frame rearrangements with V and J called that TCRdb kept. Clones are partly lost; checked studies trace under half to an unresolved V gene and leave the rest unexplained. V, J and clone size are taken as reported in that table, and D and trimming were inferred from the DNA itself. In all, the sample holds tens of thousands of clones, and around 79% of those were seen once. The ten largest clones represent approximately 24% of the sample.

The TCR comes from a human donor in a cohort sampled during active COVID-19. The chain links TRBV5-1 with TRBJ2-7; 14 bases in the junction line up with TRBD2. The sequencing sample was made of peripheral blood. CDR3 protein: CASSPPGLAGAEQYF. The sequence in DNA is TGCGCCAGCAGCCCCCCGGGACTAGCGGGAGCCGAGCAGTACTTC.